The rows below give T cell receptor beta chains drawn from one sample of a study of somatic mutations in cytotoxic T cells in rheumatoid arthritis. The protocol was immunoSEQ multiplex PCR, while the TCRdb copy is restricted to in-frame clones and leaves out a portion. The table lists nearly 20,000 clones, roughly nine tenths of them singletons. Material for sequencing was CD8+ T cells sorted from blood. All receptors derive from a man aged 40-49 years in good health. Each CDR3 is given with its conserved first and last residue. The D gene is left open where the match is weak. The size field is filled for only some rows; it gives once, few, many or a size class.

d_call,v_call,clone_size,j_call,cdr3_aa,cdr3_nt
TRBD2,TRBV5-1,.,TRBJ2-1,CASSSMGLAGGNEQFF,TGCGCCAGCAGCTCGATGGGACTAGCGGGAGGTAATGAGCAGTTCTTC
.,TRBV15,.,TRBJ2-5,CATSKTGGAETQYF,TGTGCCACCAGCAAAACAGGAGGCGCGGAGACCCAGTACTTC
.,TRBV28,.,TRBJ2-3,CASSLAGSSFTQYF,TGTGCCAGCAGTTTAGCAGGGAGTTCGTTTACGCAGTATTTT
TRBD1,TRBV6-5,.,TRBJ2-7,CASSYSPDRGYEQYF,TGTGCCAGCAGTTACTCGCCGGACAGGGGGTACGAGCAGTACTTC
.,TRBV10-1,.,TRBJ2-7,CASSGANIYEQYF,TGCGCCAGCAGTGGGGCTAACATCTACGAGCAGTACTTC
TRBD2,TRBV27,.,TRBJ2-7,CASGASGSYEQYF,TGTGCCTCCGGTGCTAGCGGGAGCTACGAGCAGTACTTC
.,TRBV5-1,.,TRBJ2-7,CASSFNPERSGDPYEQYF,TGCGCCAGCAGCTTTAACCCCGAAAGAAGTGGAGACCCCTACGAGCAGTACTTC
.,TRBV9,.,TRBJ2-1,CASSVEGGSSYNEQFF,TGTGCCAGCAGCGTAGAAGGGGGTTCCTCCTACAATGAGCAGTTCTTC
TRBD1,TRBV14,.,TRBJ1-1,CASSQDRWTGFDLGTEAFF,TGTGCCAGCAGCCAAGATCGATGGACAGGGTTTGATCTGGGCACTGAAGCTTTCTTT
TRBD1,TRBV18,.,TRBJ2-1,CASSPTGTGGNNEQFF,TGTGCCAGCTCACCGACCGGGACAGGGGGTAACAATGAGCAGTTCTTC
.,TRBV6-5,.,TRBJ1-6,CASRGGLNSPLHF,TGTGCCAGCAGGGGCGGATTAAATTCACCCCTCCACTTT
TRBD2,TRBV10-3,.,TRBJ2-2,CAILTSGTANTGELFF,TGTGCCATCCTAACTAGCGGGACGGCAAACACCGGGGAGCTGTTTTTT
.,TRBV6-5,few,TRBJ2-1,CASSYGSWDYNEQFF,TGTGCCAGCAGTTACGGATCCTGGGACTACAATGAGCAGTTCTTC
.,TRBV4-1,once,TRBJ2-5,CASSQARGRNQETQYF,TGCGCCAGCAGCCAAGCACGAGGGAGAAACCAAGAGACCCAGTACTTC
.,TRBV5-1,.,TRBJ2-1,CASSEGVIEQFF,TGCGCCAGCAGCGAGGGGGTTATAGAGCAGTTCTTC
TRBD2,TRBV2,few,TRBJ2-1,CASSANLAGVGGNEQFF,TGTGCCAGCAGTGCGAACCTAGCGGGAGTAGGGGGGAATGAGCAGTTCTTC
.,TRBV7-9,few,TRBJ2-7,CASSFGVQGLLYEQYF,TGTGCCAGCAGCTTCGGGGTACAGGGACTACTCTACGAGCAGTACTTC
.,TRBV7-3,once,TRBJ2-3,CASSLFPDTQYF,TGTGCCAGCAGCTTATTTCCAGATACGCAGTATTTT
TRBD2,TRBV30,once,TRBJ2-7,CAWEGLAKDEQYF,TGTGCCTGGGAGGGACTAGCAAAGGACGAGCAGTACTTC
.,TRBV27,.,TRBJ1-1,CATQRGNTEAFF,TGTGCCACCCAACGGGGCAACACTGAAGCTTTCTTT
.,TRBV4-2,.,TRBJ2-3,CASSQARESTDTQYF,TGTGCCAGCAGCCAAGCGAGGGAAAGCACAGATACGCAGTATTTT
TRBD2,TRBV7-6,.,TRBJ2-7,CASSPPGLAGGYEQYF,TGTGCCAGCAGCCCCCCGGGACTAGCGGGGGGCTACGAGCAGTACTTC
TRBD1,TRBV5-1,.,TRBJ1-5,CASSPGTGGRLSGQPQHF,TGCGCCAGCAGCCCCGGGACAGGGGGCCGGCTTTCGGGTCAGCCCCAGCATTTT
TRBD1,TRBV6-5,.,TRBJ1-2,CASTGTGSRGYTF,TGTGCCAGCACCGGGACAGGGAGTCGTGGCTACACCTTC
.,TRBV19,.,TRBJ1-4,CASSIYGELNEKLFF,TGTGCCAGTAGTATATATGGAGAACTTAATGAAAAACTGTTTTTT
.,TRBV4-3,.,TRBJ2-5,CASSQNRDGETQYF,TGCGCCAGCAGCCAAAACAGGGACGGGGAGACCCAGTACTTC
.,TRBV10-1,.,TRBJ1-5,CASSEGVGGRRQPQHF,TGCGCCAGCTCCGAGGGTGTTGGGGGGCGCCGTCAGCCCCAGCATTTT
TRBD1,TRBV4-3,few,TRBJ2-7,CASSPGQGISYEQYF,TGCGCCAGCAGCCCCGGACAGGGGATTTCCTACGAGCAGTACTTC
TRBD2,TRBV30,.,TRBJ2-6,CASVGGEELVLTF,TGTGCCTCTGTTGGGGGGGAAGAACTCGTCCTGACTTTC
TRBD2,TRBV27,.,TRBJ2-1,CASTPLSGSSYNEQFF,TGTGCCAGCACTCCGCTTAGCGGGAGCTCCTACAATGAGCAGTTCTTC
.,TRBV14,.,TRBJ2-7,CASSQTYEQYF,TGTGCCAGCAGCCAAACTTACGAGCAGTACTTC
TRBD2,TRBV27,.,TRBJ2-7,CASSLSGGYEQYF,TGTGCCAGCAGTTTATCGGGAGGGTACGAGCAGTACTTC
.,TRBV7-9,.,TRBJ1-1,CASSLTGPMNTEAFF,TGTGCCAGCAGCTTGACAGGCCCTATGAACACTGAAGCTTTCTTT
.,TRBV5-5,.,TRBJ2-1,CASSLENEQFF,TGTGCCAGCAGCTTGGAGAATGAGCAGTTCTTC
.,TRBV15,.,TRBJ2-1,CATSGLNEGKQFF,TGTGCCACCAGCGGCCTGAACGAGGGGAAGCAGTTCTTC
.,TRBV19,.,TRBJ2-6,CASSRQPRYSGANVLTF,TGTGCCAGTAGTCGGCAGCCACGCTATAGTGGGGCCAACGTCCTGACTTTC
TRBD1,TRBV6-1,.,TRBJ2-7,CASSELGQAYEQYF,TGTGCCAGCAGTGAACTGGGACAGGCCTACGAGCAGTACTTC
TRBD2,TRBV27,.,TRBJ2-3,CASSTILAENTDTQYF,TGTGCCAGCAGTACAATACTAGCGGAGAACACAGATACGCAGTATTTT
.,TRBV10-3,.,TRBJ2-6,CAAGASGANVLTF,TGTGCCGCCGGGGCCTCTGGGGCCAACGTCCTGACTTTC
.,TRBV27,.,TRBJ2-7,CASSRGTYSYEQYF,TGTGCCAGCAGCCGGGGGACTTACTCCTACGAGCAGTACTTC
TRBD1,TRBV7-9,.,TRBJ2-7,CASSSLFRGRPYEQYF,TGTGCCAGCAGCTCCCTCTTCAGGGGGCGCCCCTACGAGCAGTACTTC
.,TRBV19,.,TRBJ1-1,CASSTRLTHEGAEAFF,TGTGCCAGTAGTACCCGACTCACCCATGAAGGAGCTGAAGCTTTCTTT
TRBD2,TRBV13,.,TRBJ2-1,CASSLDVAGGPPGRSQFF,TGTGCCAGCAGCTTAGATGTGGCGGGAGGGCCGCCTGGGCGTTCTCAGTTCTTC
.,TRBV28,.,TRBJ2-2,CASSRGGTGELFF,TGTGCCAGCAGTAGAGGGGGAACCGGGGAGCTGTTTTTT
.,TRBV28,.,TRBJ2-5,CASNGGGQETQYF,TGTGCCAGCAACGGAGGGGGTCAAGAGACCCAGTACTTC
.,TRBV28,.,TRBJ2-1,CASSRWNEQFF,TGTGCCAGCAGCCGATGGAATGAGCAGTTCTTC
.,TRBV7-9,.,TRBJ2-1,CASSLDGDEQFF,TGTGCCAGCAGCCTGGACGGGGATGAGCAGTTCTTC
TRBD2,TRBV18,.,TRBJ2-7,CASSPEGLAGEWPYEQYF,TGTGCCAGCTCACCAGAGGGACTAGCGGGAGAATGGCCCTACGAGCAGTACTTC
.,TRBV2,.,TRBJ2-1,CASGSPEQFF,TGTGCCAGCGGCTCTCCTGAGCAGTTCTTC
TRBD2,TRBV27,once,TRBJ2-3,CASSFLAGGPSDTQYF,TGTGCCAGCAGTTTCCTAGCGGGAGGGCCATCAGATACGCAGTATTTT
.,TRBV27,.,TRBJ1-1,CASSLQPPGPGGAFF,TGTGCCAGCAGTCTACAACCACCCGGTCCGGGGGGAGCTTTCTTT
TRBD1,TRBV5-1,.,TRBJ2-3,CASSSRQGGTDTQYF,TGCGCCAGCAGCTCCAGACAGGGGGGCACAGATACGCAGTATTTT
.,TRBV27,.,TRBJ2-1,CASSFGLRVDEQFF,TGTGCCAGCAGTTTTGGGCTCCGAGTAGATGAGCAGTTCTTC
TRBD2,TRBV15,.,TRBJ2-1,CATSGRRAGIYNEQFF,TGTGCCACCAGCGGGAGGAGAGCGGGGATCTACAATGAGCAGTTCTTC
TRBD1,TRBV27,once,TRBJ1-6,CASKSVRRDRYNSPLHF,TGTGCCAGCAAATCAGTACGCCGGGACAGATATAATTCACCCCTCCACTTT